These 31 T cell receptor beta chains were all obtained from the same sample, sequenced in a study of patients and donors after allogeneic stem cell transplantation. TCRdb fed the RT-PCR reads into MiXCR, producing one record per CDR3 protein. The sample shows about 16,000 distinct CDR3 sequences, 27% of them seen only once. Sequenced sample: blood, either unsorted or a sorted T cell fraction (not recorded which). All receptors derive from a human donor who was either an allogeneic HSCT recipient or a stem cell or donor lymphocyte infusion donor (not recorded which). It is not recorded whose cells these are; they may come from a transplant donor.

The table lists this clonotype with many counts. The chain joins TRBV29-1 to TRBJ2-3; D possibly uses TRBD1 or TRBD2 (5 bases each). Germline V CDR1 and CDR2: SQVTM, ANQGSEA. Trimming shortened V by 7 bases and J by 6 bases, and 14 bases separated the two germline ends. The CDR3 extends over 12 amino acids. The CDR3 DNA follows: TGCAGCGCCGATCCGGGGACGGATACGCAGTATTTT. As protein: CSADPGTDTQYF.

This clonotype was detected only a few times. The chain couples TRBV6-5 to TRBJ1-6, with D perhaps TRBD1 (6 bases). V was pared by 2 bases and J by 2 bases, with 10 bases between. The CDR3 has 16 residues. Germline CDR1 is MNHEY and CDR2 is SVGAGI. The CDR3 DNA follows: TGTGCCAGCAGTTACGAGGGGGTCACCTATAATTCACCCCTCCACTTT. Protein sequence: CASSYEGVTYNSPLHF.

The J gene is TRBJ1-1, the V gene TRBV6-5; weak D call: TRBD1 (5 bases). Trimming shortened V by 2 bases and J by 1 base, and 8 bases separated the two germline ends. CDR1 and CDR2 (germline): MNHEY, SVGAGI. The CDR3 is made up of 14 amino acids. CDR3 residues: CASSYVGGNTEAFF. The CDR3, as DNA: TGTGCCAGCAGTTACGTCGGGGGGAACACTGAAGCTTTCTTT.

This sequence joins TRBV5-1 and TRBJ2-3; perhaps TRBD2 as D (7 bases). CDR3 length: 17 amino acids. With 0 bases removed from V and 4 bases from J, the gap between germline ends came to 18 bases. CDR1 is SGHRS and CDR2 is YFSETQ in the germline V gene. The CDR3 region is CASSLALQGLRADTQYF. The CDR3 DNA reads as TGCGCCAGCAGCTTGGCCCTACAGGGACTAAGGGCAGATACGCAGTATTTT.

In its sample, this clonotype is medium-sized. V and J are TRBV29-1 and TRBJ1-1; D is uncertain. The V end lost 3 bases, the J end lost 8 bases, and 19 bases lay between the germline ends. Germline V lookup: CDR1 SQVTM, CDR2 ANQGSEA. CDR3 length: 14 amino acids. DNA of the CDR3: TGCAGCGTTGACGGTTGGGATACGGGTGGGGAAGCTTTCTTT. Its translation is CSVDGWDTGGEAFF.

V gene TRBV21-1 combines with J gene TRBJ1-1; TRBD1 is the table's D call and was not checked against the DNA. TRBV21-1 is given as a pseudogene. CDR3 length equals 15 residues. For the CDR3, the DNA is TGTGCCAGCAGCAACCTGGTTGGGGGGGCTGCTGAAGCTTTCTTT. Translated: CASSNLVGGAAEAFF.

This clonotype has just a few counts. The rearrangement uses TRBV6-5 and TRBJ1-2; D gene ambiguous. V gave up 5 bases and J gave up 4 bases, with 11 bases separating them. CDR3 length: 13 residues. The germline gives CDR1 MNHEY, CDR2 SVGAGI. CDR3 sequence reads: CASSKAPGYGYTF. CDR3 bases: TGTGCCAGCAGTAAGGCCCCGGGCTATGGCTACACCTTC.

The V gene is TRBV4-2, the J gene TRBJ2-4, with D perhaps TRBD1 (5 bases). The CDR3 runs to 13 residues. Germline lookup yields CDR1 LGHNA and CDR2 YNFKEQ. V shed 4 bases and J shed 11 bases, with 15 bases lying between them. The CDR3 region is CASSRKGPGLQYF. The DNA of the CDR3 is TGTGCCAGCAGCCGGAAGGGGCCGGGTCTTCAGTACTTC.

The chain links TRBV20-1 to TRBJ1-1; possibly TRBD1 for D (5 bases). The CDR3 is made up of 12 amino acids. Trimming pared 3 bases from V and 7 bases from J, leaving 12 bases between. Germline loops: CDR1 DFQATT, CDR2 SNEGSKA (reference sequence). The DNA for the CDR3 is TGCAGTGCTAGCCGCGGGGCTGGTGAAGCTTTCTTT. It codes for CSASRGAGEAFF.

The V and J genes are TRBV3-1 and TRBJ2-5, with D unresolved. The CDR3 runs 12 residues. CDR1 is LGHDT, CDR2 YNNKEL, per germline (reference sequence). Trimming stripped 0 bases from V and 8 bases from J, with 7 bases between. Here the CDR3 DNA reads TGTGCCAGCAGCCAAGATCCAGTTACCCAGTACTTC. The encoded protein is CASSQDPVTQYF.

The chain joins TRBV3-1 to TRBJ1-1; the D gene is possibly TRBD1 (5 bases). Trimming took 4 bases from V and 2 from J, leaving 11 bases between them. The CDR3 consists of 14 residues. Germline-derived CDR1 and CDR2 are LGHDT and YNNKEL (reference sequence). The CDR3 loop is CASSLGASNTEAFF. The DNA for the CDR3 is TGTGCCAGCAGCCTAGGGGCCAGCAACACTGAAGCTTTCTTT.

This clonotype was observed a handful of times. The chain joins TRBV20-1 to TRBJ1-6; possibly TRBD1 for D (6 bases). V was shortened by 1 base and J by 6 bases, with 13 bases between the two germline ends. Germline loops: CDR1 DFQATT, CDR2 SNEGSKA (reference sequence). The CDR3 loop spans 15 amino acids. CDR3 DNA sequence: TGCAGTGCTAGAGCTAGAAAAGGGGGTAATTCACCCCTCCACTTT. It is translated as CSARARKGGNSPLHF.

This clonotype is medium-sized. The V gene is TRBV27, the J gene TRBJ1-5, with D unresolved. V dropped 7 bases and J dropped 15 bases, with 19 bases sitting between them. The germline V gene encodes CDR1 MNHEY and CDR2 SMNVEV (reference sequence). This CDR3 spans 12 amino acids. The CDR3 DNA is TGTGCCAGCACCCCAAGGACCCCCGTGGCGCATTTT. This gives the protein CASTPRTPVAHF.

This clonotype was counted between two and nine times. The rearrangement joins TRBV5-1 to TRBJ1-6; TRBD1 matches 9 bases. Germline V gene sequence: CDR1 SGHRS, CDR2 YFSETQ. The CDR3 is 15 residues long. V trimming: 2 bases; J trimming: 6 bases; junction bases outside the gene matches: 3. In DNA form, the CDR3 reads TGCGCCAGCAGCTTCACGGGACAGGGTAATTCACCCCTCCACTTT. It yields the protein CASSFTGQGNSPLHF. Full variable domain (missing parts from reference TRBV5-1 and TRBJ1-6): KAGVTQTPRYLIKTRGQQVTLSCSPISGHRSVSWYQQTPGQGLQFLFEYFSETQRNKGNFPGRFSGRQFSNSRSEMNVSTLELGDSALYLCASSFTGQGNSPLHFGNGTRLTVT.

The chain couples TRBV5-4 to TRBJ1-1; no firm D call. This CDR3 comprises 13 residues. V shed 4 bases and J shed 4 bases, with 11 bases lying between them. Germline V CDR1 and CDR2: SGHNT, YYREEE (reference sequence). This CDR3 reads CASSHAGFTEAFF. CDR3 nucleotides: TGTGCCAGCAGCCATGCGGGGTTCACTGAAGCTTTCTTT.

This clonotype has a handful of counts. The V call is TRBV28, the J call TRBJ1-5; 7 bases align to TRBD1. Germline-derived CDR1 and CDR2 are MDHEN and SYDVKM. The V gene end was trimmed by 4 bases and the J gene end by 5 bases; junction bases not matched to a gene: 14. This CDR3 contains 17 residues. CDR3 protein: CASSSAPTGEDDQPQHF. The CDR3 coding sequence is TGTGCCAGCAGTTCCGCTCCTACAGGGGAAGACGATCAGCCCCAGCATTTT.

This clonotype was seen more than once but under ten times. DNA for the CDR3: TGCAGCGTTGAGATCGGGACAGCCGGACGAGAGGGCTACACCTTC. This sequence encodes CSVEIGTAGREGYTF. V gene TRBV29-1 combines with J gene TRBJ1-2; 7 nucleotides match TRBD1. The CDR3 covers 15 residues. Germline CDR1 SQVTM, CDR2 ANQGSEA. V shed 3 bases and J 8 bases; nucleotides not matched to a gene: 15.

V usage is TRBV7-9 and J usage is TRBJ2-1; possibly TRBD2 for D (6 bases). Germline CDR1 SEHNR, CDR2 FQNEAQ (reference sequence). The CDR3 is 16 residues long. V was trimmed by 1 base and J by 7 bases, leaving 17 bases between them. This CDR3 is CASSLVRMTGENEQFF. DNA of the CDR3: TGTGCCAGCAGCTTAGTACGGATGACGGGGGAGAATGAGCAGTTCTTC.

This CDR3 reads CASSRLAGPYNEQFF. The CDR3 DNA reads TGTGCCAGCAGTCGACTAGCGGGTCCTTACAATGAGCAGTTCTTC. The V and J genes are TRBV12-3 or TRBV12-4 and TRBJ2-1, with 10 positions matching TRBD2. CDR3 length equals 15 residues. Unmatched junction bases numbered 5, after V lost 5 bases and J lost 4 bases.

This clonotype was found once. V and J are TRBV27 and TRBJ2-2; unclear D gene. This CDR3 is 14 amino acids long. The V end was cut by 3 bases, the J end by 1 base, with 6 bases between. Per germline, CDR1 MNHEY and CDR2 SMNVEV (reference sequence). CDR3 sequence reads: CASSLWGNTGELFF. The CDR3, as DNA: TGTGCCAGCAGTTTGTGGGGGAACACCGGGGAGCTGTTTTTT.

The sample holds a few counts of this clonotype. V is TRBV5-1 and J is TRBJ1-2; 9 nucleotides match TRBD1. CDR3 length equals 14 residues. The germline CDR1 and CDR2 sequences are SGHRS and YFSETQ. J gave up 7 bases and V 3 bases, and 7 bases lay outside the gene matches. The CDR3 is CASSSGQGLRGYTF. The CDR3 DNA reads as TGCGCCAGCAGCTCTGGACAGGGGTTGCGTGGCTACACCTTC.

The chain has TRBV15 and TRBJ2-7; TRBD1 aligns across 10 bases. The ends lost 1 base at V and 4 bases at J; junction bases unmatched: 1. CDR3 length: 14 residues. The germline V gene encodes CDR1 LNHNV and CDR2 YYDKDF (reference sequence). In nucleotides, the CDR3 is TGTGCCACCAGCAGAGGGGGACAGGGGTACGAGCAGTACTTC. This translates into CATSRGGQGYEQYF.

This clonotype is medium-sized (0.01 to 0.1%) by share. The rearrangement links TRBV3-1 to TRBJ1-2; TRBD1 agrees at 8 bases. Germline-derived CDR1 and CDR2 are LGHDT and YNNKEL (reference sequence). This CDR3 is built from 14 residues. Losses at the gene ends were 0 bases for V and 6 bases for J; bases not matched to a gene: 3. The CDR3 sequence: CASSQDRQGNGYTF. CDR3 nucleotide sequence: TGTGCCAGCAGCCAAGATCGACAGGGGAATGGCTACACCTTC.

The chain employs TRBV4-1 and TRBJ1-2; no clear D gene. Trimming left V 1 base short and J 0 bases short, with 12 bases between. This CDR3 has 16 residues. Germline values: CDR1 MGHRA, CDR2 YSYEKL. CDR3 loop: CASSQVLIRTNYGYTF. For the CDR3, the DNA is TGCGCCAGCAGCCAAGTCCTTATTCGAACTAACTATGGCTACACCTTC.

This clonotype was counted only a few times. This rearrangement joins TRBV27 to TRBJ1-6; D is possibly TRBD1 (5 bases). Trimming left V 5 bases short and J 0 bases short, with 14 bases between. Germline-derived CDR1 and CDR2 are MNHEY and SMNVEV (reference sequence). The CDR3 has 17 amino acids. CDR3 in DNA: TGTGCCAGCAGTCCCACCTGGGACCTCTCCTATAATTCACCCCTCCACTTT. Translation gives CASSPTWDLSYNSPLHF.

This rearrangement joins TRBV12-3 or TRBV12-4 to TRBJ1-2; possibly TRBD1 for D (5 bases). Between the trimmed V and J ends, which lost 3 bases and 4 bases, there was a span of 12 bases. CDR3 length: 14 residues. The CDR3 nucleotides are TGTGCCAGCAGTTTCGTGGGGCAAGGCTATGGCTACACCTTC. It translates to CASSFVGQGYGYTF.

The chain is built from TRBV15 and TRBJ2-7, with a possible D match to TRBD2 (5 bases). Trimming took 0 bases from V and 5 from J, leaving 11 bases between them. Germline loops: CDR1 LNHNV, CDR2 YYDKDF (reference sequence). CDR3 size: 14 residues. The CDR3 sequence is CATSREPGSHEQYF. The CDR3, as DNA: TGTGCCACCAGCAGAGAACCGGGATCCCACGAGCAGTACTTC.

The chain joins TRBV5-1 to TRBJ1-4; the D is unclear. Trimming removed 4 bases at V and 7 bases at J, with 11 bases between. Germline loops: CDR1 SGHRS, CDR2 YFSETQ. The CDR3 is made up of 13 amino acids. The CDR3: CASSPGWSEKLFF. DNA of the CDR3: TGCGCCAGCAGCCCGGGGTGGAGTGAAAAACTGTTTTTT. The whole variable domain, filled in from reference TRBV5-1 and TRBJ1-4, reads KAGVTQTPRYLIKTRGQQVTLSCSPISGHRSVSWYQQTPGQGLQFLFEYFSETQRNKGNFPGRFSGRQFSNSRSEMNVSTLELGDSALYLCASSPGWSEKLFFGSGTQLSVL.

This clonotype was counted between two and nine times. This chain uses TRBV7-2 with TRBJ1-1; no firm D call. Between the trimmed V and J ends, which lost 1 base and 0 bases, there was a span of 9 bases. In germline, CDR1 is SGHTA, CDR2 FQGNSA. CDR3 length: 15 residues. The CDR3 spells CASSLDPAMNTEAFF. The CDR3 coding sequence is TGTGCCAGCAGCTTAGACCCAGCAATGAACACTGAAGCTTTCTTT.

This clonotype was seen more than once but under ten times. The rearrangement joins TRBV4-1 to TRBJ1-4; D is uncertain. V was cut by 6 bases and J by 0 bases, with 11 bases left in between. This CDR3 has 15 amino acids. Per germline, CDR1 MGHRA and CDR2 YSYEKL. This CDR3 is CASSRITATNEKLFF. The CDR3 coding sequence is TGCGCCAGCAGTCGCATCACAGCAACTAATGAAAAACTGTTTTTT.

The chain carries TRBV6-6 and TRBJ2-7; D may be TRBD1 or TRBD2 (5 bases each). Between the trimmed V and J ends, which lost 8 bases and 3 bases, there was a span of 11 bases. This CDR3 has 12 residues. Germline V gene data show CDR1 as MNHNY and CDR2 as SVGAGI (reference sequence). The CDR3 coding sequence is TGTGCCAGCCGGGACGAGCTCTACGAGCAGTACTTC. The encoded protein is CASRDELYEQYF.